Given below is one T cell receptor (beta chain) in context. This specimen comes from a study of T cell changes during pregnancy in multiple sclerosis. Germline-derived CDR1 and CDR2 are SGHTS and YDEGEE. The CDR3 runs 11 residues. After removal of 4 bases from V and 13 bases from J, the junction contained 4 bases not matched to a gene. Produced via immunoSEQ multiplex PCR; TCRdb's table is partial and in-frame only. The table lists under 50,000 clones, 85% to 95% of them singletons. The source of this sequence is a female donor with multiple sclerosis, enrolled in a pregnancy study. This chain joins TRBV5-8 and TRBJ1-2, with 10 bases lining up with TRBD1. The source was CD8+ T cells from peripheral blood mononuclear cells, collected in the third trimester of pregnancy. This CDR3 is CASSGGQGPTF. In nucleotides, the CDR3 is TGTGCCAGCAGCGGGGGACAGGGGCCCACCTTC.